The 22 T cell receptor beta chains given below trace back to one sample, sequenced in a study of CD8+ T cells in alopecia areata. Treatment: oral pan-JAK inhibitor, 5-10 mg twice daily. The sequencing template was cDNA reverse transcribed from extracted RNA. The method was immunoSEQ multiplex PCR; TCRdb's version includes in-frame clones alone and lacks a portion of them. The sample records tens of thousands of clones, approximately 28% being singletons. Sequencing used CD8+ T cells sorted from blood, obtained at week 4, from a patient treated with tofacitinib. These receptor sequences come from a human donor with alopecia areata.

There are a few counts of this clone. The chain has TRBV9 and TRBJ1-2; 7 bases agree with TRBD1. The germline V gene has CDR1 SGDLS and CDR2 YYNGEE. The CDR3 extends over 16 amino acids. With V trimmed by 4 bases and J by 5 bases, 14 bases remained unmatched. The CDR3 DNA reads TGTGCCAGCAGCCCCTGGGACGGGGGACAGACGTATGGCTACACCTTC. Protein product: CASSPWDGGQTYGYTF.

The DNA of the CDR3 is TGTGCCAGCAGCCTCCCGGCTAGTTATGGCTACACCTTC. Its translation is CASSLPASYGYTF. The chain links TRBV14 to TRBJ1-2; D unclear. Between the trimmed V and J ends, which lost 4 bases and 5 bases, there was a span of 11 bases. The germline gives CDR1 SGHDN, CDR2 FVKESK. This CDR3 has 13 amino acids.

This clone was seen a few times. V gene TRBV7-2 combines with J gene TRBJ2-1; 7 positions agree with TRBD1. The V gene end was trimmed by 5 bases and the J gene end by 7 bases; junction bases not matched to a gene: 2. CDR3 length equals 12 residues. CDR1 SGHTA and CDR2 FQGNSA come from the germline V gene. The CDR3 DNA reads as TGTGCCAGCAGCGTACAGGGGAATGAGCAGTTCTTC. It is translated as CASSVQGNEQFF.

The J gene is TRBJ2-2, the V gene TRBV9; D not certain. V lost 5 bases and J lost 4, with 15 bases in between. The CDR3 is 15 amino acids. The germline gives CDR1 SGDLS, CDR2 YYNGEE. In DNA, the CDR3 is TGTGCCAGCAGGGCCGGCAGTCCTCTCACCGGGGAGCTGTTTTTT. Its protein product is CASRAGSPLTGELFF. Together with reference TRBV9 and TRBJ2-2, the CDR3 gives the full variable domain: DSGVTQTPKHLITATGQRVTLRCSPRSGDLSVYWYQQSLDQGLQFLIQYYNGEERAKGNILERFSAQQFPDLHSELNLSSLELGDSALYFCASRAGSPLTGELFFGEGSRLTVL.

This clone came up a few times. This chain joins TRBV5-4 and TRBJ2-7; D not certain. The CDR3 spans 14 residues. The V end was cut by 2 bases, the J end by 0 bases, with 9 bases between. The germline V gene encodes CDR1 SGHNT and CDR2 YYREEE (reference sequence). The DNA of the CDR3 is TGTGCCAGCAGCTTAGGTGGGAACTCCTACGAGCAGTACTTC. Translation gives CASSLGGNSYEQYF.

This clone was seen only a few times. This CDR3 reads CSVRRPDTQYF. CDR3 DNA: TGCAGCGTTCGAAGGCCAGATACGCAGTATTTT. The chain recombines TRBV29-1 with TRBJ2-3; no reliable D call. Trimming cost V 5 bases and J 4 bases, with 7 bases left between them. The CDR3 contains 11 residues. CDR1 SQVTM and CDR2 ANQGSEA come from the germline V gene.

In this sample, this clone turned up many times. The chain couples TRBV7-9 to TRBJ1-1; unclear D gene. This CDR3 is built from 14 residues. Germline CDR1 is SEHNR and CDR2 is FQNEAQ (reference sequence). Between the trimmed V and J ends, which lost 7 bases and 1 base, there was a span of 13 bases. The CDR3, as DNA: TGTGCCAGCACCCCCCTAGGGAGGAACACTGAAGCTTTCTTT. This encodes CASTPLGRNTEAFF.

This clone was observed a handful of times. The V and J genes are TRBV27 and TRBJ1-2; TRBD1 matches 10 bases. This CDR3 spans 15 amino acids. The trim removed 8 bases at V and 0 bases at J, leaving 6 bases unmatched. CDR1 and CDR2 from the germline V gene are MNHEY and SMNVEV (reference sequence). CDR3 residues: CASGPGTGANYGYTF. The CDR3, as DNA: TGTGCCAGCGGCCCCGGGACAGGGGCTAACTATGGCTACACCTTC.

This chain uses TRBV4-1 with TRBJ2-7, with 9 bases aligning to TRBD1. Per germline, CDR1 MGHRA and CDR2 YSYEKL. The CDR3 spans 14 residues. J gave up 6 bases and V 5 bases, and 8 bases lay outside the gene matches. CDR3 DNA: TGCGCCAGCAGCACCCGGACAGGGGCGAGCGAGCAGTACTTC. It yields the protein CASSTRTGASEQYF.

Only a few counts were recorded for this clone. The chain has TRBV29-1 and TRBJ1-5; 7 positions agree with TRBD1. V lost 7 bases, J lost 5 bases, and 14 bases stayed unmatched. The V gene's germline CDR1 is SQVTM and CDR2 ANQGSEA. CDR3 length equals 15 residues. CDR3 residues: CSASYGARGDQPQHF. The CDR3 DNA reads TGCAGCGCTTCATACGGGGCCAGGGGGGATCAGCCCCAGCATTTT.

This clone was seen at least ten times. This rearrangement joins TRBV2 to TRBJ2-7; weak D call: TRBD1 (6 bases). The CDR3 extends over 14 amino acids. The V gene lost 5 bases and the J gene lost 0 bases, with 11 bases spanning the gap. CDR1 is SNHLY, CDR2 FYNNEI, per germline. CDR3 in DNA: TGTGCCAGCAGTAATGGACAGAGCTCCTACGAGCAGTACTTC. Its protein product is CASSNGQSSYEQYF.

This clone was counted a few times. The gene calls are TRBV4-3 and TRBJ2-3, with TRBD2 identical over 10 bases. There are 15 residues in the CDR3. V lost 3 bases to trimming and J lost 7 bases; unmatched junction nucleotides: 7. The germline gives CDR1 LGHNA, CDR2 YSLEER. In DNA form, the CDR3 reads TGCGCCAGCAGCCACAGCGGGAGGGTTATGCATACGCAGTATTTT. As protein: CASSHSGRVMHTQYF.

This clone has just a few counts. The chain carries TRBV6-5 and TRBJ1-1; no firm D call. Trimming cost V 0 bases and J 3 bases, with 8 bases left between them. Germline V CDR1 and CDR2: MNHEY, SVGAGI. This CDR3 is built from 14 residues. Here the CDR3 DNA reads TGTGCCAGCAGTTACTCGTTCGGGGACACTGAAGCTTTCTTT. Translated, it gives CASSYSFGDTEAFF.

The J gene is TRBJ2-7, the V gene TRBV25-1, with 7 bases that match TRBD1. In germline, CDR1 is MGHDK, CDR2 SYGVNS. The CDR3 is 14 amino acids. The trim removed 3 bases at V and 6 bases at J, leaving 8 bases unmatched. The CDR3 DNA sequence: TGTGCCAGCAGTGAGGGACAGCTAAATCTCGAGCAGTACTTC. Encoded protein: CASSEGQLNLEQYF.

This chain connects TRBV5-1 to TRBJ1-1; D gene uncertain. Trimming took 0 bases from V and 7 from J, leaving 16 bases between them. This CDR3 comprises 15 residues. CDR1 and CDR2 (germline): SGHRS, YFSETQ. The DNA for the CDR3 is TGCGCCAGCAGCTTGGCCGGTACTGCTGATGATGAAGCTTTCTTT. Translation: CASSLAGTADDEAFF.

The rearrangement links TRBV29-1 to TRBJ1-4, with 7 bases that match TRBD1. Per the germline V gene, CDR1 is SQVTM and CDR2 is ANQGSEA. CDR3 size: 11 residues. V dropped 6 bases and J dropped 10; count of bases not matched to a gene: 5. The CDR3 loop is CSVEQGRKLFF. Written as DNA, the CDR3 is TGCAGCGTCGAACAGGGGCGAAAACTGTTTTTT.

V usage is TRBV29-1 and J usage is TRBJ2-2, with D perhaps matching TRBD2 (5 bases). This CDR3 has 13 residues. CDR1 SQVTM and CDR2 ANQGSEA come from the germline V gene. Trimming took off 3 bases at V and 1 base at J, with 6 bases between the two ends. Written as DNA, the CDR3 is TGCAGCGTTGACAGCGGGAACACCGGGGAGCTGTTTTTT. Translating gives CSVDSGNTGELFF.

In this sample, this clone turned up a few times. This chain links TRBV27 with TRBJ2-4; D is possibly TRBD1 or TRBD2 (5 bases each). Germline V gene data show CDR1 as MNHEY and CDR2 as SMNVEV (reference sequence). This CDR3 contains 14 residues. The V end was cut by 2 bases, the J end by 3 bases, with 8 bases between. CDR3 bases: TGTGCCAGCAGTTTAAGGGACGGCAAAAACATTCAGTACTTC. Translating it yields CASSLRDGKNIQYF.

This clone occurred a few times. The gene calls are TRBV5-6 and TRBJ2-6; D is unclear. Germline values: CDR1 SGHDT, CDR2 YYEEEE. The CDR3 contains 16 residues. Trimming shortened V by 4 bases and J by 0 bases, and 11 bases separated the two germline ends. The CDR3 region has the DNA TGTGCCAGCAGCCCGAGCCAGACCTCTGGGGCCAACGTCCTGACTTTC. This gives the protein CASSPSQTSGANVLTF. Full variable domain (outside the CDR3, taken from reference TRBV5-6 and TRBJ2-6): DAGVTQSPTHLIKTRGQQVTLRCSPKSGHDTVSWYQQALGQGPQFIFQYYEEEERQRGNFPDRFSGHQFPNYSSELNVNALLLGDSALYLCASSPSQTSGANVLTFGAGSRLTVL.

The chain combines TRBV29-1 with TRBJ2-1, with no clear D. V lost 2 bases to trimming and J lost 5 bases, with 16 bases between them. Germline lookup yields CDR1 SQVTM and CDR2 ANQGSEA. This CDR3 comprises 15 residues. The chain's CDR3 is CSVELGGRADNEQFF. The DNA of the CDR3 is TGCAGCGTTGAACTCGGCGGACGGGCGGACAATGAGCAGTTCTTC.

This clone was seen repeatedly, ten times or more. The chain is built from TRBV7-9 and TRBJ2-5, with a tentative D call TRBD1 (6 bases). The CDR3 sequence is 15 residues long. V lost 5 bases and J 1 base, leaving 14 bases between the germline ends. The germline V gene encodes CDR1 SEHNR and CDR2 FQNEAQ (reference sequence). CDR3 protein: CASSRTVGTQETQYF. In DNA form, the CDR3 reads TGTGCCAGCAGCCGGACAGTGGGGACCCAAGAGACCCAGTACTTC. Filled out from reference TRBV7-9 and TRBJ2-5, the complete variable domain reads DTGVSQNPRHKITKRGQNVTFRCDPISEHNRLYWYRQTLGQGPEFLTYFQNEAQLEKSRLLSDRFSAERPKGSFSTLEIQRTEQGDSAMYLCASSRTVGTQETQYFGPGTRLLVL.

This clone has only a few counts. V and J are TRBV7-9 and TRBJ2-5; D unresolved. CDR1 is SEHNR, CDR2 FQNEAQ, per germline (reference sequence). CDR3 size: 15 residues. The V end was cut by 1 base, the J end by 1 base, with 10 bases between. The CDR3 nucleotides are TGTGCCAGCAGCTTAGTGGGCCTTACCCAAGAGACCCAGTACTTC. Its translation: CASSLVGLTQETQYF.